This TCR delta chain came from a study of delta chains in infants with herpesvirus infections. Turning to the study itself: Infants infected with CMV after birth were searched for public fetal Vdelta1/Vgamma8 clonotype.

Study findings and constraints: Limitations included few samples and no matched controls for race or environment. Among Vdelta1 cells, the public clonotype apparently waned within two to three months. The public Vdelta1 clonotype appeared in 4 of 18 CMV-infected infants.

This CDR3 region has 16 residues. CDR1 and CDR2 from the germline V gene are TSWWSYY and QGS. TCR cDNA was made from PBMC RNA with gamma- and delta-chain-specific primers. TCRdb re-called clones from the RT-PCR reads using CATT. This sample carries about 1,500 delta-chain clones, over 25% of them seen once, and the ten largest clones take around 10%. About this clone: The antigen is unknown. A much bigger clone sits one base away, suggesting this may be a read error. Different DNA sequences within this sample yield the same CDR3.

The source was peripheral blood, collected at time point 1 of longitudinal follow-up. The chain is built from TRDV1 and TRDJ1; D remains ambiguous. The clonotype originates from a human donor who was a Ugandan infant, either HIV-exposed or HIV-unexposed (not recorded which). The CDR3 DNA sequence: TGTGCTCTTGGGGAACGTATAAGTACAGGCACCGACAAACTCATCTTT. Encoded protein: CALGERISTGTDKLIF.